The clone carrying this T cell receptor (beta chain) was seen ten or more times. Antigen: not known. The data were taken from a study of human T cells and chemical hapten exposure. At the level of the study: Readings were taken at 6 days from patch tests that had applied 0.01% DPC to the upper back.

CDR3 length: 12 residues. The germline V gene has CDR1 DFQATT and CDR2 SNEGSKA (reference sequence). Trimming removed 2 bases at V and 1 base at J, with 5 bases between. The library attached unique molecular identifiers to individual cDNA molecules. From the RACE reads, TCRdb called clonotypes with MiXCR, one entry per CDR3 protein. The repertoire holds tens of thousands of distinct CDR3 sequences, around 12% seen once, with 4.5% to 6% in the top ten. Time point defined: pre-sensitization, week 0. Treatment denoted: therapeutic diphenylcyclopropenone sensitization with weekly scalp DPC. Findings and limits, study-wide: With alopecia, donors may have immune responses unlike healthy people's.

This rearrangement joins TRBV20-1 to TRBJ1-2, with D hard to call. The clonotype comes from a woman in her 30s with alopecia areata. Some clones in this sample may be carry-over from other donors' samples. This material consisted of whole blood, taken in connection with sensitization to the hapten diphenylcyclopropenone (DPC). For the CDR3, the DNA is TGCAGTGCTAGACTCAGTAACTATGGCTACACCTTC. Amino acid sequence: CSARLSNYGYTF.